Included here is one TCR beta chain sequence, with context. RNA transcripts gave rise to amplified TCR beta CDR3 regions. Using the HTBI primer set, a first-round RT-PCR was run on the TCR CDR3. In TCRdb, the multiplex PCR reads were re-called with MiXCR into one record per CDR3 protein. The table shows 480,000 or so distinct CDR3 sequences, with about 46% occurring only once. The data are from a study of T cells in Graves' hyperthyroidism and ophthalmopathy. Germline V gives CDR1 DFQATT, CDR2 SNEGSKA (reference sequence). The CDR3 consists of 13 residues. V was pared by 3 bases and J by 0 bases, with 8 bases between.

The source material was peripheral blood or thyroid tissue (not recorded which). The source of this sequence is an adult woman with Graves' disease, either hyperthyroidism or ophthalmopathy (not recorded which). The chain couples TRBV20-1 to TRBJ1-2; D uncertain. The CDR3 is CSARATSNYGYTF. In nucleotides, the CDR3 is TGCAGTGCTAGGGCAACTTCTAACTATGGCTACACCTTC.